One and the same sample provided the 31 T cell receptor beta chains below, sequenced in a study of OX40 agonist ivuxolimab in advanced cancers. Repertoires were generated with immunoSEQ multiplex PCR, while TCRdb's copy carries only in-frame clones and drops some. Of 70,000 to 95,000 clones in the sample, 87% were seen once. The sample was CD4+ or CD8+ T cells sorted from blood, taken in a trial of the OX40 agonist ivuxolimab. The receptor source for this set is an adult with an advanced solid tumor such as melanoma, head and neck, liver or kidney cancer.

The chain employs TRBV28 and TRBJ2-7; D ambiguous. Germline V gives CDR1 MDHEN, CDR2 SYDVKM. The CDR3 sequence is 11 residues long. The V end lost 5 bases, the J end lost 5 bases, and 7 bases lay between the germline ends. The CDR3 reads CASSLGNEQYF. In DNA form, the CDR3 reads TGTGCCAGCAGTCTAGGAAACGAGCAGTACTTC. The full variable domain, completed using reference TRBV28 and TRBJ2-7, is DVKVTQSSRYLVKRTGEKVFLECVQDMDHENMFWYRQDPGLGLRLIYFSYDVKMKEKGDIPEGYSVSREKKERFSLILESASTNQTSMYLCASSLGNEQYFGPGTRLTVT.

The V gene is TRBV18, the J gene TRBJ2-1, with TRBD1 matching 9 bases. The CDR3 totals 14 residues. V lost 1 base, J lost 13 bases, and 8 bases stayed unmatched. Germline lookup yields CDR1 KGHSH and CDR2 LQKENI. The CDR3 nucleotides read TGTGCCAGCTCACCACGGACAGGGGAGGGATTACAGTTCTTC. It encodes CASSPRTGEGLQFF. The entire variable domain, with the rest obtained from reference TRBV18 and TRBJ2-1, is as follows: NAGVMQNPRHLVRRRGQEARLRCSPMKGHSHVYWYRQLPEEGLKFMVYLQKENIIDESGMPKERFSAEFPKEGPSILRIQQVVRGDSAAYFCASSPRTGEGLQFFGPGTRLTVL.

This chain links TRBV5-1 with TRBJ1-4, with D perhaps TRBD1 (6 bases). Trimming pared 6 bases from V and 8 bases from J, leaving 17 bases between. CDR1 and CDR2 (germline): SGHRS, YFSETQ. There are 14 residues in the CDR3. The CDR3 protein is CASTRGTNNEKLFF. CDR3 bases: TGCGCCAGCACGAGGGGGACCAACAACGAAAAACTGTTTTTT.

The chain joins TRBV7-2 to TRBJ2-1; no clear D. CDR3 length: 14 residues. CDR1 and CDR2 from the germline V gene are SGHTA and FQGNSA. V lost 0 bases and J 8 bases, leaving 11 bases between the germline ends. The CDR3 sequence is CASSLAVALDEQFF. Here the CDR3 DNA reads TGTGCCAGCAGCTTAGCAGTGGCTTTGGATGAGCAGTTCTTC.

The chain carries TRBV19 and TRBJ1-5; D perhaps matches TRBD1 (5 bases). Trimming left V 3 bases short and J 7 bases short, with 16 bases between. CDR1 and CDR2 from the germline V gene are LNHDA and SQIVND (reference sequence). The CDR3 totals 15 residues. This CDR3 is CASSMRGRGWQPQHF. The CDR3 DNA follows: TGTGCCAGTAGTATGAGGGGCCGGGGATGGCAGCCCCAGCATTTT.

This clone was counted once. This chain uses TRBV6-6 with TRBJ1-5, with D possibly TRBD1 on 6 matching bases. V was trimmed by 6 bases and J by 5 bases, leaving 14 bases between them. The CDR3 totals 14 residues. The germline V gene has CDR1 MNHNY and CDR2 SVGAGI (reference sequence). The CDR3 here is CASRDMSGDQPQHF. The CDR3 DNA sequence: TGTGCCAGCAGGGATATGTCAGGGGATCAGCCCCAGCATTTT.

V usage is TRBV28 and J usage is TRBJ1-2, with D unclear. Per the germline V gene, CDR1 is MDHEN and CDR2 is SYDVKM. CDR3 length: 15 residues. V lost 6 bases and J lost 4, with 18 bases in between. The CDR3 spells CASSPSLTRGYGYTF. The CDR3 DNA is TGTGCCAGCAGCCCGAGCTTAACCCGTGGCTATGGCTACACCTTC.

This chain connects TRBV18 to TRBJ1-5; D is unresolved. The CDR3 spans 14 residues. CDR1 is KGHSH, CDR2 LQKENI, per germline. Between the trimmed V and J ends, which lost 1 base and 1 base, there was a span of 5 bases. CDR3 coding DNA: TGTGCCAGCTCACCACAGGAGAGCAATCAGCCCCAGCATTTT. Amino acid sequence: CASSPQESNQPQHF.

This sequence joins TRBV27 and TRBJ1-5; D perhaps matches TRBD1 (6 bases). V lost 5 bases to trimming and J lost 2 bases, with 19 bases between them. This CDR3 region has 17 residues. Germline V gives CDR1 MNHEY, CDR2 SMNVEV (reference sequence). Here the CDR3 reads CASSPARGGGGNQPQHF. The CDR3 bases are TGTGCCAGCAGTCCAGCAAGAGGGGGTGGTGGCAATCAGCCCCAGCATTTT.

This clone was detected once. The rearrangement joins TRBV28 to TRBJ2-7, with TRBD1 matching over 11 bases. After removal of 5 bases from V and 4 bases from J, the junction contained 7 bases not matched to a gene. CDR1 and CDR2 from the germline V gene are MDHEN and SYDVKM. CDR3 size: 15 residues. In DNA form, the CDR3 reads TGTGCCAGCAGTCTTCCGGGACAGGGGGGATACGAGCAGTACTTC. It yields the protein CASSLPGQGGYEQYF.

The rearrangement links TRBV5-4 to TRBJ2-5, with 8 bases that match TRBD2. The CDR3 totals 15 residues. CDR1 is SGHNT and CDR2 is YYREEE in the germline V gene (reference sequence). V lost 4 bases, J lost 2 bases, and 7 bases stayed unmatched. CDR3 amino acids: CASSPTGGLQETQYF. The DNA for the CDR3 is TGTGCCAGCAGCCCCACGGGGGGGCTTCAAGAGACCCAGTACTTC.

Only a few counts were recorded for this clone. The chain joins TRBV6-5 to TRBJ1-4; unclear D gene. The germline gives CDR1 MNHEY, CDR2 SVGAGI. This CDR3 spans 13 amino acids. V lost 1 base to trimming and J lost 8 bases, with 8 bases between them. The CDR3 coding sequence is TGTGCCAGCAGTTACTTCTCGGGCGAAAAACTGTTTTTT. The encoded protein is CASSYFSGEKLFF.

This rearrangement joins TRBV30 to TRBJ2-3, with TRBD2 matching over 11 bases. The CDR3 length is 18 residues. From germline, CDR1 is GTSNPN and CDR2 SVGIG (reference sequence). The V gene end was trimmed by 2 bases and the J gene end by 2 bases; junction bases not matched to a gene: 12. For the CDR3, the DNA is TGTGCCTGGAGTCCGACAACTCGGACTAGCGGGTTCACAGATACGCAGTATTTT. Encoded protein: CAWSPTTRTSGFTDTQYF.

This chain uses TRBV5-1 with TRBJ2-5; no definite D call. The CDR3 length is 15 residues. The germline V gene has CDR1 SGHRS and CDR2 YFSETQ. Trimming left V 0 bases short and J 4 bases short, with 13 bases between. As DNA, the CDR3 is TGCGCCAGCAGCTTGGCCCGGACGGTACTAGAGACCCAGTACTTC. It encodes CASSLARTVLETQYF.

The chain employs TRBV6-6 and TRBJ2-3, with 10 bases matching TRBD2. The CDR3 spans 15 residues. In germline, CDR1 is MNHNY, CDR2 SVGAGI (reference sequence). V gave up 6 bases and J gave up 6 bases; unmatched junction bases: 9. CDR3 DNA: TGTGCCAGCAGACCCCAACTAGCGGGGCTGGATACGCAGTATTTT. Amino acids: CASRPQLAGLDTQYF.

This chain links TRBV18 with TRBJ1-1; weak D call: TRBD1 (5 bases). The V and J ends lost 7 bases and 0 bases respectively, with 12 bases between them. The germline gives CDR1 KGHSH, CDR2 LQKENI. This CDR3 is built from 14 residues. The CDR3 here is CASYGGDMNTEAFF. CDR3 nucleotides: TGTGCCAGCTACGGGGGGGATATGAACACTGAAGCTTTCTTT.

This clone has just one count. The chain combines TRBV28 with TRBJ2-5; 8 nucleotides agree with TRBD1. Germline CDR1 MDHEN, CDR2 SYDVKM. With V trimmed by 3 bases and J by 3 bases, 6 bases remained unmatched. CDR3 size: 15 residues. In nucleotides, the CDR3 is TGTGCCAGCAGTTTCATTGGACAGGGTAAAGAGACCCAGTACTTC. Translating gives CASSFIGQGKETQYF. The variable domain in full, with the rest retrieved from reference TRBV28 and TRBJ2-5, is DVKVTQSSRYLVKRTGEKVFLECVQDMDHENMFWYRQDPGLGLRLIYFSYDVKMKEKGDIPEGYSVSREKKERFSLILESASTNQTSMYLCASSFIGQGKETQYFGPGTRLLVL.

In this sample, this clone turned up once. This rearrangement joins TRBV19 to TRBJ1-5, with 7 bases lining up with TRBD1. In germline, CDR1 is LNHDA, CDR2 SQIVND (reference sequence). The CDR3 sequence is 16 residues long. V trimming: 1 base; J trimming: 2 bases; junction bases outside the gene matches: 5. The CDR3 protein is CASSIGLGGGNQPQHF. The CDR3 nucleotides read TGTGCCAGTAGTATAGGATTAGGGGGCGGCAATCAGCCCCAGCATTTT.

CDR3 loop: CASSHADRMNTEAFF. CDR3 DNA sequence: TGTGCCAGCAGCCACGCGGACAGAATGAACACTGAAGCTTTCTTT. The chain employs TRBV7-2 and TRBJ1-1; possibly TRBD1 for D (6 bases). This CDR3 has 15 residues. Trimming removed 5 bases from V and 0 bases from J, with 13 bases in between. Germline assignment: CDR1 SGHTA and CDR2 FQGNSA.

The V call is TRBV18, the J call TRBJ1-4; TRBD1 might be the D (5 bases). Looked up from germline, CDR1 is KGHSH and CDR2 is LQKENI. The CDR3 runs to 16 residues. The V end was cut by 3 bases, the J end by 6 bases, with 17 bases between. CDR3 amino acids: CASSPWDGFVDEKLFF. As DNA, the CDR3 is TGTGCCAGCTCACCGTGGGACGGATTCGTGGATGAAAAACTGTTTTTT.

This chain uses TRBV2 with TRBJ2-3, with 8 positions matching TRBD1. The CDR3 sequence is 14 residues long. V was clipped by 8 bases and J by 2 bases; unmatched bases: 6. CDR1 and CDR2 from the germline V gene are SNHLY and FYNNEI. The CDR3 region is CASSDREVTDTQYF. The CDR3 coding sequence is TGTGCCAGCTCGGACAGGGAAGTCACAGATACGCAGTATTTT.

The chain employs TRBV25-1 and TRBJ1-6; D not certain. Germline V CDR1 and CDR2: MGHDK, SYGVNS. Trimming left V 3 bases short and J 15 bases short, with 9 bases between. This CDR3 is built from 11 residues. The CDR3 protein is CASSDGTRLHF. In DNA, the CDR3 is TGTGCCAGCAGTGATGGCACCCGCCTCCACTTT.

The CDR3 DNA is TGCGCCAGCAGCCACCGAGGGGGGGGCGCGGGGATTGGCACAGATACGCAGTATTTT. Its translation is CASSHRGGGAGIGTDTQYF. This chain joins TRBV4-3 and TRBJ2-3; D is perhaps TRBD2 (7 bases). CDR1 and CDR2 from the germline V gene are LGHNA and YSLEER. The CDR3 totals 19 residues. Trimming shortened V by 3 bases and J by 1 base, and 23 bases separated the two germline ends.

This chain links TRBV7-8 with TRBJ2-5; D unresolved. V lost 5 bases, J lost 7 bases, and 14 bases lay in between. The CDR3 is made up of 13 amino acids. Germline assignment: CDR1 SGHVS and CDR2 FQNEAQ. The CDR3 spells CASSPQTSGTQYF. CDR3 nucleotide sequence: TGTGCCAGCAGCCCGCAGACTTCAGGGACCCAGTACTTC. Filled out from reference TRBV7-8 and TRBJ2-5, the complete variable domain reads GAGVSQSPRYKVAKRGQDVALRCDPISGHVSLFWYQQALGQGPEFLTYFQNEAQLDKSGLPSDRFFAERPEGSVSTLKIQRTQQEDSAVYLCASSPQTSGTQYFGPGTRLLVL.

V and J are TRBV5-1 and TRBJ1-1; a possible D gene is TRBD1 (6 bases). The length of the CDR3 is 15 residues. CDR1 and CDR2 from the germline V gene are SGHRS and YFSETQ. Trimming cost V 4 bases and J 3 bases, with 16 bases left between them. The CDR3 loop reads CASSPLTGGYTEAFF. The CDR3 DNA sequence: TGCGCCAGCAGCCCGCTTACGGGGGGCTACACTGAAGCTTTCTTT.

This chain links TRBV7-9 with TRBJ2-3, with a possible D match to TRBD2 (6 bases). This CDR3 region has 14 residues. Germline assignment: CDR1 SEHNR and CDR2 FQNEAQ (reference sequence). The V end was cut by 5 bases, the J end by 0 bases, with 9 bases between. The CDR3 protein is CASSHGSSTDTQYF. DNA for the CDR3: TGTGCCAGCAGCCACGGGAGTAGCACAGATACGCAGTATTTT.

This chain uses TRBV2 with TRBJ2-3; unclear D gene. Germline values: CDR1 SNHLY, CDR2 FYNNEI. There are 10 residues in the CDR3. Trimming removed 9 bases at V and 6 bases at J, with 7 bases between. CDR3 protein: CARGSDTQYF. The CDR3, as DNA: TGTGCCAGAGGATCGGATACGCAGTATTTT. Full variable domain (outside the CDR3, taken from reference TRBV2 and TRBJ2-3): EPEVTQTPSHQVTQMGQEVILRCVPISNHLYFYWYRQILGQKVEFLVSFYNNEISEKSEIFDDQFSVERPDGSNFTLKIRSTKLEDSAMYFCARGSDTQYFGPGTRLTVL.

V is TRBV14 and J is TRBJ2-5, with D unresolved. Germline V gene lookup returns CDR1 SGHDN and CDR2 FVKESK. This CDR3 is 13 amino acids long. Trimming took off 5 bases at V and 2 bases at J, with 9 bases between the two ends. The CDR3 here is CASSSLGQETQYF. CDR3 DNA sequence: TGTGCCAGCAGCTCCCTGGGACAAGAGACCCAGTACTTC. The whole variable domain, remainder taken from reference TRBV14 and TRBJ2-5, is EAGVTQFPSHSVIEKGQTVTLRCDPISGHDNLYWYRRVMGKEIKFLLHFVKESKQDESGMPNNRFLAERTGGTYSTLKVQPAELEDSGVYFCASSSLGQETQYFGPGTRLLVL.

This sequence joins TRBV4-1 and TRBJ2-3; TRBD2 agrees at 13 bases. The ends lost 8 bases at V and 3 bases at J; junction bases unmatched: 11. The CDR3 loop spans 17 amino acids. Germline CDR1 is MGHRA and CDR2 is YSYEKL. The CDR3 region is CASSRAGLAGTTDTQYF. In DNA form, the CDR3 reads TGCGCCAGCTCTAGGGCGGGACTAGCGGGAACTACAGATACGCAGTATTTT.

Comment on this clone: A read error may produce the germline difference seen at one junction end. The rearrangement links TRBV30 to TRBJ1-2; D perhaps matches TRBD1 (5 bases). The CDR3 covers 15 residues. Per germline, CDR1 GTSNPN and CDR2 SVGIG (reference sequence). The DNA for the CDR3 is TGTGCCTGGGGTGTTTCGGTGGGGCCGATCTATGGCTACACCTTC. This sequence encodes CAWGVSVGPIYGYTF.

This chain links TRBV18 with TRBJ2-5; weak D call: TRBD2 (6 bases). Germline V lookup: CDR1 KGHSH, CDR2 LQKENI. V was cut by 3 bases and J by 5 bases, with 10 bases left in between. CDR3 length: 13 amino acids. The CDR3 reads CASSPSGLETQYF. The CDR3 DNA follows: TGTGCCAGCTCACCGAGCGGGTTGGAGACCCAGTACTTC.